The entry below describes one T cell receptor beta chain. This entry comes from a study of T cell changes during pregnancy in multiple sclerosis. Trimming removed 7 bases at V and 0 bases at J, with 13 bases between. Germline values: CDR1 WSHSY, CDR2 SAAADI. The CDR3 extends over 16 amino acids. Repertoires were generated with immunoSEQ multiplex PCR, while TCRdb's copy carries only in-frame clones and drops some. The sample comprises 40,000 to 50,000 clones, about 94% of which are singletons, and roughly 8.1% rests with the top ten. Sequenced here: CD8+ T cells from peripheral blood mononuclear cells, sampled in the third trimester of pregnancy. The source is a female donor with multiple sclerosis, enrolled in a pregnancy study. This rearrangement joins TRBV10-2 to TRBJ2-6; maybe TRBD1 (6 bases). DNA for the CDR3: TGCGCCAGCACCCCGAAAGGGGGCTCTGGGGCCAACGTCCTGACTTTC. Its protein is CASTPKGGSGANVLTF.